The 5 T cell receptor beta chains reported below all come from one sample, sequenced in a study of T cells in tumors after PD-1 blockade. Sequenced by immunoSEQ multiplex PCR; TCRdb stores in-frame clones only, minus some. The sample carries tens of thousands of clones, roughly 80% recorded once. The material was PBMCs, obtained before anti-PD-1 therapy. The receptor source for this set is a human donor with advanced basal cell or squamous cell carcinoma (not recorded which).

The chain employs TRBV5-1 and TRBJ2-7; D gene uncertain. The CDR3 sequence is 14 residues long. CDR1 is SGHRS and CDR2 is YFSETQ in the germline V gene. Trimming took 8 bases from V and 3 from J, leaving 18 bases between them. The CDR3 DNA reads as TGCGCCAGTCAACCAGAGGCACTCTACTACGAGCAGTACTTC. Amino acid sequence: CASQPEALYYEQYF.

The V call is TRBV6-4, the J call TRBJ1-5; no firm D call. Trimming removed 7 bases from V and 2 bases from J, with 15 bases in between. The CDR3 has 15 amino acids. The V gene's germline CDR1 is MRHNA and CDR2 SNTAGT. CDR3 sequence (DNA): TGTGCCAGCACGGTGGTGGGAGGGTGCAATCAGCCCCAGCATTTT. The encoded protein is CASTVVGGCNQPQHF.

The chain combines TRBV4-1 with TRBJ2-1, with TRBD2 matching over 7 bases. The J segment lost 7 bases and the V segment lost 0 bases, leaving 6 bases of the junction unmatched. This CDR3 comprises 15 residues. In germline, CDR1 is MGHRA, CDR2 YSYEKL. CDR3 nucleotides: TGCGCCAGCAGCCAAGAGTGGACTAGGCCGAATGAGCAGTTCTTC. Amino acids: CASSQEWTRPNEQFF.

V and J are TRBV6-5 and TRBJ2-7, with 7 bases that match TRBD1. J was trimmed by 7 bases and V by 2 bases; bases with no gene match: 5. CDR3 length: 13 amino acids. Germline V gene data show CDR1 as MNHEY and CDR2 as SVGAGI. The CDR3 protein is CASSYQGVGEQYF. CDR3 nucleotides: TGTGCCAGCAGTTACCAGGGGGTGGGGGAGCAGTACTTC.

The CDR3 DNA follows: TGTGCCAGCAGCTTAACTTCAGCGGGGATGGTGTACGAGCAGTACTTC. Encoded protein: CASSLTSAGMVYEQYF. This chain links TRBV7-2 with TRBJ2-7; 7 positions agree with TRBD2. The CDR3 runs 16 residues. The germline V gene has CDR1 SGHTA and CDR2 FQGNSA. V was clipped by 2 bases and J by 4 bases; unmatched bases: 11. Using reference TRBV7-2 and TRBJ2-7 for the parts outside the CDR3, the full variable domain is GAGVSQSPSNKVTEKGKDVELRCDPISGHTALYWYRQSLGQGLEFLIYFQGNSAPDKSGLPSDRFSAERTGGSVSTLTIQRTQQEDSAVYLCASSLTSAGMVYEQYFGPGTRLTVT.